The rows below give T cell receptor beta chains drawn from one sample of a study of radiotherapy plus CTLA-4 blockade in lung cancer. Produced via immunoSEQ multiplex PCR; TCRdb's table is partial and in-frame only. The sample lists 55,000 to 80,000 clones; approximately 80% were seen once. Sequencing was performed on peripheral blood, taken from a patient treated with radiotherapy plus ipilimumab. Receptors originate from a human donor with non-small cell lung cancer who had a complete response to radiotherapy plus ipilimumab. The CDR3 runs from the conserved cysteine through the conserved F or W. Each record gives: CDR3 protein, CDR3 DNA, J gene, V gene, clone size, D gene. D genes are given only for firm matches. A row's size may be missing; if present it is once, few, many or a size class.

CASSLRTANTGELFF | TGTGCCAGCAGCTTAAGGACGGCGAACACCGGGGAGCTGTTTTTT | TRBJ2-2 | TRBV11-3 | . | .
CSVEDPLDATNEKLFF | TGCAGCGTTGAAGATCCTCTGGATGCAACTAATGAAAAACTGTTTTTT | TRBJ1-4 | TRBV29-1 | . | .
CASSRTGTGIEGYTF | TGTGCCAGCAGCCGAACCGGGACAGGCATTGAAGGCTACACCTTC | TRBJ1-2 | TRBV11-2 | . | TRBD1
CASSIFGQGHQPQHF | TGTGCCAGTAGTATCTTCGGACAGGGCCATCAGCCCCAGCATTTT | TRBJ1-5 | TRBV19 | . | TRBD1
CASSLGEGIQYF | TGTGCCAGCAGTTTGGGGGAGGGCATTCAGTACTTC | TRBJ2-4 | TRBV28 | . | TRBD2
CASSIAGTQKGYTF | TGTGCCAGTAGTATCGCCGGGACTCAAAAAGGCTACACCTTC | TRBJ1-2 | TRBV19 | few | .
CASSPQPGMNTEAFF | TGTGCCAGCAGCCCACAGCCGGGTATGAACACTGAAGCTTTCTTT | TRBJ1-1 | TRBV7-2 | few | .
CAWSVRGLGNSPLHF | TGTGCCTGGAGTGTACGCGGTCTCGGGAATTCACCCCTCCACTTT | TRBJ1-6 | TRBV30 | . | .
CASSYSRQGAFYGYTF | TGTGCCAGCAGCTACTCGCGACAGGGGGCGTTCTATGGCTACACCTTC | TRBJ1-2 | TRBV7-9 | medium-sized | TRBD1
CASSLADRKYTEAFF | TGTGCCAGCAGCTTGGCCGACAGGAAATACACTGAAGCTTTCTTT | TRBJ1-1 | TRBV5-4 | . | .
CASSPLGTSWTQYF | TGTGCCAGCAGCCCCTTGGGGACTAGTTGGACCCAGTACTTC | TRBJ2-5 | TRBV7-2 | once | TRBD2
CASSQRGDRTNQPQHF | TGCGCCAGCAGCCAAAGGGGGGACAGGACAAATCAGCCCCAGCATTTT | TRBJ1-5 | TRBV4-1 | . | TRBD1
CASKSGAESNQPQHF | TGCGCCAGCAAATCTGGGGCGGAGAGCAATCAGCCCCAGCATTTT | TRBJ1-5 | TRBV10-1 | . | .
CASISPGQGQETQYF | TGTGCCAGCATCTCCCCCGGACAGGGCCAAGAGACCCAGTACTTC | TRBJ2-5 | TRBV27 | . | TRBD1
CASSVGQPQETQYF | TGTGCCAGCAGCGTAGGACAGCCCCAAGAGACCCAGTACTTC | TRBJ2-5 | TRBV9 | . | .
CASSVVPGTHEQYF | TGTGCCAGCAGCGTAGTTCCGGGCACCCACGAGCAGTACTTC | TRBJ2-7 | TRBV9 | . | .
CASSVEGDRGLNGYTF | TGTGCCAGCAGCGTAGAGGGGGACAGGGGGCTGAATGGCTACACCTTC | TRBJ1-2 | TRBV9 | . | TRBD1
CAWAPDSDTEAFF | TGTGCCTGGGCCCCCGACAGCGACACTGAAGCTTTCTTT | TRBJ1-1 | TRBV30 | . | .
CASSELGTGNQPQHF | TGTGCCAGCAGTGAATTGGGGACAGGCAATCAGCCCCAGCATTTT | TRBJ1-5 | TRBV6-1 | . | TRBD1
CAWSPNWERNTIYF | TGTGCCTGGAGCCCGAACTGGGAACGAAACACCATATATTTT | TRBJ1-3 | TRBV30 | . | .
CASSLGRWDTQYF | TGTGCCAGCAGCTTAGGAAGGTGGGATACGCAGTATTTT | TRBJ2-3 | TRBV7-9 | . | .
CASSKLAALSEQFF | TGTGCCAGCAGTAAACTAGCGGCCTTGAGTGAGCAGTTCTTC | TRBJ2-1 | TRBV2 | . | TRBD2
CASSRGLADPPGNEQFF | TGCGCCAGCAGCCGGGGACTAGCGGACCCCCCCGGGAATGAGCAGTTCTTC | TRBJ2-1 | TRBV5-1 | few | TRBD2
CAWSSGTGAPEQYF | TGTGCCTGGAGTTCCGGGACAGGGGCACCCGAGCAGTACTTC | TRBJ2-7 | TRBV30 | . | TRBD1
CASSLISEQFF | TGTGCCAGCAGCCTAATCTCCGAGCAGTTCTTC | TRBJ2-1 | TRBV16 | . | .
CASSTSLSLGYGYTF | TGTGCCAGTAGTACGTCCTTGAGCCTAGGCTATGGCTACACCTTC | TRBJ1-2 | TRBV19 | . | .